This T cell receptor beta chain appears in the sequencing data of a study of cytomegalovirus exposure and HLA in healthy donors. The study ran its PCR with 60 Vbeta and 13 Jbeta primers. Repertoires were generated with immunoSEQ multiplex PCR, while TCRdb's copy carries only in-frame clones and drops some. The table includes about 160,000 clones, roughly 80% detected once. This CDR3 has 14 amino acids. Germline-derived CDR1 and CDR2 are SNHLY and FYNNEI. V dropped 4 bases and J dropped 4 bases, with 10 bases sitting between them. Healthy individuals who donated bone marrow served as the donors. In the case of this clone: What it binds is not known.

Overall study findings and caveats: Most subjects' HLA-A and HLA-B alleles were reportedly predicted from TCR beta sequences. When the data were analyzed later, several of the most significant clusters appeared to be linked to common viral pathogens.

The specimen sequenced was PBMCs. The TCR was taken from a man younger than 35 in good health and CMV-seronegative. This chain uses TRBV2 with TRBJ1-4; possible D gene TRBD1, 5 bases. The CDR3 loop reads CASSGGEGNEKLFF. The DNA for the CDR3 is TGTGCCAGCAGTGGGGGGGAGGGTAATGAAAAACTGTTTTTT.